These 18 T cell receptor beta chains share one sample of origin, sequenced in a study of blood T cell repertoires in COVID-19. This table comes from immunoSEQ multiplex PCR, and its TCRdb copy is limited to in-frame clones, with some not included. The sample lists around 160,000 clones, roughly 88% occurring once. The sequencing sample was made of peripheral blood. These receptors were taken from a woman aged 55-75 years with COVID-19, enrolled during active disease.

This clone has a single count. The V call is TRBV11-2, the J call TRBJ2-1, with D possibly being TRBD1 (5 bases). The CDR3 is 15 residues long. CDR1 is SGHAT, CDR2 FQNNGV, per germline. The ends were cut back, 0 bases at V and 1 base at J, with 7 bases in the middle. CDR3 in DNA: TGTGCCAGCAGCTTAGATAGGGGATCCTACAATGAGCAGTTCTTC. This encodes CASSLDRGSYNEQFF.

The sample holds a few counts of this clone. CDR3 protein: CASSLASAGTEAFF. The CDR3 region has the DNA TGTGCCAGCAGCTTAGCGTCGGCGGGCACTGAAGCTTTCTTT. V is TRBV7-8 and J is TRBJ1-1; D is undetermined. The CDR3 is 14 amino acids. V was clipped by 0 bases and J by 4 bases, with 9 bases between them. Germline loops: CDR1 SGHVS, CDR2 FQNEAQ.

This clone was seen only once. The chain recombines TRBV29-1 with TRBJ1-2, with D unresolved. Per the germline V gene, CDR1 is SQVTM and CDR2 is ANQGSEA. The CDR3 is made up of 11 amino acids. The V gene lost 1 base and the J gene lost 8 bases, with 8 bases spanning the gap. The CDR3 DNA sequence: TGCAGCGTTGAAGCTAGGAGCGGCTACACCTTC. It yields the protein CSVEARSGYTF.

The chain recombines TRBV4-3 with TRBJ1-2; 7 bases align to TRBD1. J was trimmed by 2 bases and V by 3 bases; bases with no gene match: 9. Per germline, CDR1 LGHNA and CDR2 YSLEER. The CDR3 is made up of 16 amino acids. CDR3 protein: CASSHLTGTENYGYTF. The CDR3 DNA sequence: TGCGCCAGCAGCCACCTCACCGGGACAGAGAACTATGGCTACACCTTC.

The chain recombines TRBV2 with TRBJ2-2; 13 bases map to TRBD2. Germline V gene data show CDR1 as SNHLY and CDR2 as FYNNEI. Losses at the gene ends were 5 bases for V and 7 bases for J; bases not matched to a gene: 4. There are 15 residues in the CDR3. The CDR3 DNA reads TGTGCCAGCAGTCCCCGGACTAGCGGGGGCGGGGAGCTGTTTTTT. It encodes CASSPRTSGGGELFF.

This clone was counted a single time. The chain joins TRBV4-1 to TRBJ1-6; D may be TRBD1 (6 bases). CDR1 and CDR2 (germline): MGHRA, YSYEKL. The CDR3 runs 15 residues. Trimming took 3 bases from V and 6 from J, leaving 12 bases between them. In DNA form, the CDR3 reads TGCGCCAGCAGCCAGCAGACAGGCTCTAATTCACCCCTCCACTTT. Translating gives CASSQQTGSNSPLHF.

The gene calls are TRBV19 and TRBJ1-1, with D possibly matching TRBD1 (6 bases). Germline lookup yields CDR1 LNHDA and CDR2 SQIVND (reference sequence). The CDR3 runs to 14 residues. V lost 9 bases and J lost 5, with 19 bases in between. The CDR3 nucleotides read TGTGCCAGCCGGAAGGGGGAATCGGGAACTGAAGCTTTCTTT. Protein: CASRKGESGTEAFF. Drawing the rest from reference TRBV19 and TRBJ1-1, the complete variable domain is DGGITQSPKYLFRKEGQNVTLSCEQNLNHDAMYWYRQDPGQGLRLIYYSQIVNDFQKGDIAEGYSVSREKKESFPLTVTSAQKNPTAFYLCASRKGESGTEAFFGQGTRLTVV.

This sequence joins TRBV12-5 and TRBJ1-5; unclear D gene. The CDR3 is 16 amino acids. Looked up from germline, CDR1 is LGHNT and CDR2 is FRNRAP. V was trimmed by 7 bases and J by 2 bases, leaving 18 bases between them. This CDR3 is CASAKISAGGNQPQHF. The DNA of the CDR3 is TGTGCTAGTGCCAAGATCTCAGCGGGCGGCAATCAGCCCCAGCATTTT.

The genes are TRBV10-3 and TRBJ1-1; 7 bases are a match to TRBD1. J lost 0 bases, V lost 6 bases, and 10 bases had no gene match. Germline CDR1 and CDR2: ENHRY and SYGVKD. This CDR3 contains 16 residues. Here the CDR3 reads CAIRALGDSMNTEAFF. The CDR3 bases are TGTGCCATCAGGGCCCTTGGGGACAGCATGAACACTGAAGCTTTCTTT.

The J gene is TRBJ2-7, the V gene TRBV27; D may be TRBD1 (5 bases). Germline loops: CDR1 MNHEY, CDR2 SMNVEV (reference sequence). Trimming pared 2 bases from V and 0 bases from J, leaving 8 bases between. The CDR3 extends over 14 amino acids. The CDR3 bases are TGTGCCAGCAGTTTAGCAGGGTCCTCCTACGAGCAGTACTTC. Translating gives CASSLAGSSYEQYF.

This sequence joins TRBV2 and TRBJ2-7, with 7 bases fitting TRBD1. This CDR3 comprises 12 residues. From germline, CDR1 is SNHLY and CDR2 FYNNEI. The J segment lost 2 bases and the V segment lost 6 bases, leaving 1 base of the junction unmatched. As DNA, the CDR3 is TGTGCCAGCAGGGGACAGACCTACGAGCAGTACTTC. It is translated as CASRGQTYEQYF.

V usage is TRBV5-1 and J usage is TRBJ1-3, with 7 bases that match TRBD1. Per germline, CDR1 SGHRS and CDR2 YFSETQ. The CDR3 runs 20 residues. J lost 2 bases, V lost 0 bases, and 17 bases had no gene match. CDR3 nucleotides: TGCGCCAGCAGCTTGGATTGGGTGACAGGGCGCGGGTCTGCTGGAAACACCATATATTTT. It specifies CASSLDWVTGRGSAGNTIYF.

The chain links TRBV7-9 to TRBJ1-2, with 9 bases aligning to TRBD1. Trimming removed 0 bases from V and 8 bases from J; junction bases left unmatched: 13. In germline, CDR1 is SEHNR, CDR2 FQNEAQ (reference sequence). CDR3 length equals 17 residues. The CDR3 is CASSLALQGAVSGGYTF. CDR3 sequence (DNA): TGTGCCAGCAGCTTAGCGTTACAGGGGGCTGTATCGGGAGGCTACACCTTC.

Here the CDR3 DNA reads TGTGCCAGCAGTGATACAGGGTCTGGAAACACCATATATTTT. This codes for CASSDTGSGNTIYF. The genes are TRBV6-1 and TRBJ1-3, with D possibly being TRBD1 (6 bases). The length of the CDR3 is 14 residues. V lost 3 bases, J lost 1 base, and 7 bases lay in between. Germline assignment: CDR1 MNHNS and CDR2 SASEGT.

The V gene is TRBV11-3, the J gene TRBJ2-2; a weak D match, TRBD1 (5 bases). V lost 5 bases to trimming and J lost 5 bases, with 9 bases between them. Germline V gives CDR1 SGHNT, CDR2 YENEEA. The CDR3 is 13 amino acids. CDR3 sequence reads: CASSPRVTGELFF. In nucleotides, the CDR3 is TGTGCCAGCAGCCCCAGGGTAACCGGGGAGCTGTTTTTT.

J is TRBJ1-5 and V is TRBV6-5; 7 bases match TRBD1. The V gene's germline CDR1 is MNHEY and CDR2 SVGAGI. The CDR3 spans 13 residues. V was pared by 8 bases and J by 4 bases, with 5 bases of the junction left unmatched. For the CDR3, the DNA is TGTGCCAGCTCGTCGACAGGGAATCAGCCCCAGCATTTT. Its translation: CASSSTGNQPQHF.

This chain links TRBV5-1 with TRBJ2-7; TRBD1 matches at 8 bases. The CDR3 extends over 14 amino acids. Germline V gene sequence: CDR1 SGHRS, CDR2 YFSETQ. J was trimmed by 5 bases and V by 4 bases; bases with no gene match: 8. In nucleotides, the CDR3 is TGCGCCAGCAGCCTAAGGACAGGGATTGACGAGCAGTACTTC. Protein sequence: CASSLRTGIDEQYF.

This clone has more than one count but fewer than ten. The chain has TRBV7-8 and TRBJ1-1; 7 bases map to TRBD1. The V gene end was trimmed by 5 bases and the J gene end by 8 bases; junction bases not matched to a gene: 5. Germline loops: CDR1 SGHVS, CDR2 FQNEAQ. The CDR3 is 12 amino acids. The CDR3 DNA reads TGTGCCAGCAGCCCCGACAGGGTGGAAGCTTTCTTT. This gives the protein CASSPDRVEAFF.